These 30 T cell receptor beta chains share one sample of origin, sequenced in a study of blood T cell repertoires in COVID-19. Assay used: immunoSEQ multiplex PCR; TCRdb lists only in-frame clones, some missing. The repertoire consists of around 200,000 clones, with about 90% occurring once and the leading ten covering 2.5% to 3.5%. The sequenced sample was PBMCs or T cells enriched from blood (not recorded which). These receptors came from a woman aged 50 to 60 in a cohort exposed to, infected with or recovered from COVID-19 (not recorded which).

The CDR3 region has the DNA TGTGCCAGCAGTCTCACAGGGAAGACTGAAGCTTTCTTT. As protein: CASSLTGKTEAFF. V and J are TRBV5-5 and TRBJ1-1, with a tentative D call TRBD1 (6 bases). This CDR3 comprises 13 residues. V lost 5 bases and J 5 bases, leaving 13 bases between the germline ends. The germline V gene has CDR1 SGHKS and CDR2 YYEKEE (reference sequence).

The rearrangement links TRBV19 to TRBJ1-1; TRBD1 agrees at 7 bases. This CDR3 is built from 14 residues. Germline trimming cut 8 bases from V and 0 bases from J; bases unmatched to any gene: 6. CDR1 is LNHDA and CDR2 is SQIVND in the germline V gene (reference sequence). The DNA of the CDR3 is TGTGCCAGTCTGCTTAGGGGGCTGAACACTGAAGCTTTCTTT. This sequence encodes CASLLRGLNTEAFF.

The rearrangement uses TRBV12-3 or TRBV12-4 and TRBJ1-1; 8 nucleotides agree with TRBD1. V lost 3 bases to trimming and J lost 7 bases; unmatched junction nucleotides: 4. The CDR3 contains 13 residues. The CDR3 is CASSFDRGLEAFF. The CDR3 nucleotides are TGTGCCAGCAGTTTCGACAGGGGCCTTGAAGCTTTCTTT.

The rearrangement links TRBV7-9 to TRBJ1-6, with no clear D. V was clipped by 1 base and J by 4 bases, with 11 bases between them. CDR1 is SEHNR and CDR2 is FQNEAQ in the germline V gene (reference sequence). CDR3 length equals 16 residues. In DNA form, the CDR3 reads TGTGCCAGCAGCTTAGAGGGAGGGTTGTATAATTCACCCCTCCACTTT. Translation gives CASSLEGGLYNSPLHF.

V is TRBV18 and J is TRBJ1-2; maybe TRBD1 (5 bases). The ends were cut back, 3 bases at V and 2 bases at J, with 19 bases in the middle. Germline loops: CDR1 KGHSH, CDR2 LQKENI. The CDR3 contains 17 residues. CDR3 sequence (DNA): TGTGCCAGCTCACCCGGTCAGGGTACAGGCGTCAACTATGGCTACACCTTC. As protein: CASSPGQGTGVNYGYTF.

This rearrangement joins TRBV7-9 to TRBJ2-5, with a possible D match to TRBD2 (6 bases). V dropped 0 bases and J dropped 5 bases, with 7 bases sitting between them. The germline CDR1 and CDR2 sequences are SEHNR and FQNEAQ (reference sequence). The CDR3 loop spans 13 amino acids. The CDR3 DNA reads TGTGCCAGCAGCTTAGCTGGGGGGGAGACCCAGTACTTC. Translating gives CASSLAGGETQYF.

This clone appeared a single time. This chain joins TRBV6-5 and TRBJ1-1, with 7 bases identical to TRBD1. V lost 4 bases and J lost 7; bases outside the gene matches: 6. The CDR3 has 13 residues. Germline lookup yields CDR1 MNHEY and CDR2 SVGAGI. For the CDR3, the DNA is TGTGCCAGCAGTTCCCTGACAGGGTTTGAAGCTTTCTTT. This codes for CASSSLTGFEAFF.

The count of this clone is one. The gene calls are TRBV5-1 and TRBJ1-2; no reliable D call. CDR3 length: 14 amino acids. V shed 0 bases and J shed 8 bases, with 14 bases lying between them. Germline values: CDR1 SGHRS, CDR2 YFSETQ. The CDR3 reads CASSLGWAAAGYTF. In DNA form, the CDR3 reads TGCGCCAGCAGCTTGGGATGGGCAGCCGCGGGCTACACCTTC.

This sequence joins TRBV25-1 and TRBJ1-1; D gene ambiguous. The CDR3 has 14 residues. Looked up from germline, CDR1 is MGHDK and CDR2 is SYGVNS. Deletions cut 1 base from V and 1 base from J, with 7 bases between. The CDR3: CASSESGRNTEAFF. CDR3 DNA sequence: TGTGCCAGCAGTGAATCTGGGAGGAACACTGAAGCTTTCTTT.

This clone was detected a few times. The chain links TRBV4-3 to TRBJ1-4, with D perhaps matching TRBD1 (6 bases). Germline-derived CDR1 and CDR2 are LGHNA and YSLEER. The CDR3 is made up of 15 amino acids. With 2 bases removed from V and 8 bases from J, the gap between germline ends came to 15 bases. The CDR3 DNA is TGCGCCAGCAGCCAAACAGGGACTAGGACCGAAAAACTGTTTTTT. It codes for CASSQTGTRTEKLFF.

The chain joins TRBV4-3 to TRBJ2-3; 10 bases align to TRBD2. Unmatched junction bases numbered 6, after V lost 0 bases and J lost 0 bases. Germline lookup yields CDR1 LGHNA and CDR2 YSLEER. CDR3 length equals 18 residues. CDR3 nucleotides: TGCGCCAGCAGCCAAGAGACCGGACTAGCGGCAAGCACAGATACGCAGTATTTT. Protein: CASSQETGLAASTDTQYF.

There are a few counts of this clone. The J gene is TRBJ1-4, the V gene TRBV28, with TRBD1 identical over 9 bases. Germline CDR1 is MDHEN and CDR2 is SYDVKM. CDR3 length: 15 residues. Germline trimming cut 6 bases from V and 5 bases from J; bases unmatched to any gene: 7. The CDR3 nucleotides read TGTGCCAGCAGATCGACAGGGGGGGGGAATGAAAAACTGTTTTTT. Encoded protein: CASRSTGGGNEKLFF. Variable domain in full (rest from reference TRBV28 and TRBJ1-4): DVKVTQSSRYLVKRTGEKVFLECVQDMDHENMFWYRQDPGLGLRLIYFSYDVKMKEKGDIPEGYSVSREKKERFSLILESASTNQTSMYLCASRSTGGGNEKLFFGSGTQLSVL.

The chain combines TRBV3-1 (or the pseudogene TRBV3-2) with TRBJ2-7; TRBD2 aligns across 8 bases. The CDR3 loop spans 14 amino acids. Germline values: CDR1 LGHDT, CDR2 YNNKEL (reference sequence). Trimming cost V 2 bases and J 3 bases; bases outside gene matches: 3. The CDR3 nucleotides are TGTGCCAGCAGCCAACAGGGACTAGTCTACGAGCAGTACTTC. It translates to CASSQQGLVYEQYF.

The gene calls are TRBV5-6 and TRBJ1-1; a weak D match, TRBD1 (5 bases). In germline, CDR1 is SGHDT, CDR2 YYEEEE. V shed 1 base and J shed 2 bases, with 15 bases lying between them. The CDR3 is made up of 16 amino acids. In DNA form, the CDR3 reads TGTGCCAGCAGCTTGTTTTTTGCAGGGATCAACACTGAAGCTTTCTTT. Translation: CASSLFFAGINTEAFF.

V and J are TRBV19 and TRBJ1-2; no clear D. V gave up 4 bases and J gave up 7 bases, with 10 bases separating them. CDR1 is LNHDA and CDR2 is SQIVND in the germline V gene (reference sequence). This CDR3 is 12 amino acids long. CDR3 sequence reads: CASSTGAGGYTF. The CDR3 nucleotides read TGTGCCAGTAGTACGGGCGCGGGTGGCTACACCTTC.

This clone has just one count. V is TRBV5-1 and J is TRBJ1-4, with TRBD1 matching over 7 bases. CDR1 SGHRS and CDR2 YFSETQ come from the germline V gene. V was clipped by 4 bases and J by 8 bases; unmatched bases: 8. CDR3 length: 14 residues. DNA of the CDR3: TGCGCCAGCAGCCGTTCCAGGGGGGACGAAAAACTGTTTTTT. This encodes CASSRSRGDEKLFF.

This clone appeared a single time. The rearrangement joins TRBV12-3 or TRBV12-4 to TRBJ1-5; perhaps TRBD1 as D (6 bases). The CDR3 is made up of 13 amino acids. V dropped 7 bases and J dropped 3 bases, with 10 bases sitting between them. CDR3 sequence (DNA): TGTGCCAGCATCGGACAGTTCAATCAGCCCCAGCATTTT. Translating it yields CASIGQFNQPQHF.

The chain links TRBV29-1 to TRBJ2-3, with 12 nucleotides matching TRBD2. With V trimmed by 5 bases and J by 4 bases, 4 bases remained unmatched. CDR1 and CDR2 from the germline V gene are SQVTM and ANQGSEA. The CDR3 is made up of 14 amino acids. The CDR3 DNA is TGCAGCGTTCTGGGACTAGCGGGTGCAGATACGCAGTATTTT. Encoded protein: CSVLGLAGADTQYF.

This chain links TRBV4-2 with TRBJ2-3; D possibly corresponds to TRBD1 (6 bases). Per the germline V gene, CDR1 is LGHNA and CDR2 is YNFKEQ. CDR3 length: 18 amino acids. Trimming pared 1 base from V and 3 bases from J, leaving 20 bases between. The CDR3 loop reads CASSQVGGKGYRTDTQYF. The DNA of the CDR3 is TGTGCCAGCAGCCAAGTAGGGGGTAAAGGGTATAGAACAGATACGCAGTATTTT.

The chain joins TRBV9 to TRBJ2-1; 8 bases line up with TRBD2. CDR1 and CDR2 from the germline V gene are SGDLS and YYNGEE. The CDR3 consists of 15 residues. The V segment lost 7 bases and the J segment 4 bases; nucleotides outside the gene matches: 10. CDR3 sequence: CASAETSGLYNEQFF. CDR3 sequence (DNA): TGTGCCAGCGCAGAAACTAGCGGCCTTTACAATGAGCAGTTCTTC.

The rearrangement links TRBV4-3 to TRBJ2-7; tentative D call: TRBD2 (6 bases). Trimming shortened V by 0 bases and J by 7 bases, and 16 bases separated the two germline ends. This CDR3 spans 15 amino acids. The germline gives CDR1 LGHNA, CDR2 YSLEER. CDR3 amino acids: CASSQEGRLGGEQYF. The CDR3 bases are TGCGCCAGCAGCCAAGAAGGTCGGCTAGGAGGGGAGCAGTACTTC.

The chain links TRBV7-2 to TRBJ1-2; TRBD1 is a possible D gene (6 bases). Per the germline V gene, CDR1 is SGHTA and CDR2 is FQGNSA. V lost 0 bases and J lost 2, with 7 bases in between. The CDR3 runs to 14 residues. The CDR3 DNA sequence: TGTGCCAGCAGCTTAGCCACAGGGAACTATGGCTACACCTTC. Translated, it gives CASSLATGNYGYTF.

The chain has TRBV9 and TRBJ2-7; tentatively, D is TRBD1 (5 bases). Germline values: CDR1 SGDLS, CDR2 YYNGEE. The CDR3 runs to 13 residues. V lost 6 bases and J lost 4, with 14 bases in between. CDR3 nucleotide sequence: TGTGCCAGCAACCGTCAGGGCCGGTACGAGCAGTACTTC. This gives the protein CASNRQGRYEQYF.

CDR3 DNA sequence: TGCGCCAGCAGCCTTGCTACAGGGGTCAACTATGGCTACACCTTC. Amino acid sequence: CASSLATGVNYGYTF. The J gene is TRBJ1-2, the V gene TRBV4-3; TRBD1 matches 7 bases. This CDR3 contains 15 residues. After removal of 4 bases from V and 2 bases from J, the junction contained 7 bases not matched to a gene. CDR1 and CDR2 (germline): LGHNA, YSLEER.

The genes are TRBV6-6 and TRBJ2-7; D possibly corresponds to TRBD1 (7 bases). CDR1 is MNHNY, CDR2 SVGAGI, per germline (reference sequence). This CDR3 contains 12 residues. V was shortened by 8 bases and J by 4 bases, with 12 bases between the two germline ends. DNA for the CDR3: TGTGCCAGCGGCCAGGGGGGATACGAGCAGTACTTC. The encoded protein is CASGQGGYEQYF.

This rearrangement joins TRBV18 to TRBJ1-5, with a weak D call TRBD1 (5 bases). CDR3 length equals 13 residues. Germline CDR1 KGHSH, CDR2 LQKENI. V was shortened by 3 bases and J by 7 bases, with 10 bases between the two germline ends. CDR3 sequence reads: CASSPDSLQPQHF. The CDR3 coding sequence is TGTGCCAGCTCACCTGACAGTCTCCAGCCCCAGCATTTT.

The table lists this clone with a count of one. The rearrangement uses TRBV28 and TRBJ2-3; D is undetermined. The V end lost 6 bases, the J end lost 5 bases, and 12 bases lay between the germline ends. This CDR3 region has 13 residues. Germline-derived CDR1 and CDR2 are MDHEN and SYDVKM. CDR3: CASRYPGKDTQYF. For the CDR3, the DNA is TGTGCCAGCAGGTATCCAGGCAAAGATACGCAGTATTTT.

The CDR3 spells CASSLDVAGGLYF. The CDR3, as DNA: TGTGCCAGCAGCCTGGACGTTGCGGGGGGGCTTTATTTT. The rearrangement joins TRBV5-4 to TRBJ2-3; 9 nucleotides agree with TRBD2. Germline V lookup: CDR1 SGHNT, CDR2 YYREEE (reference sequence). The ends lost 4 bases at V and 15 bases at J; junction bases unmatched: 12. The CDR3 extends over 13 amino acids.

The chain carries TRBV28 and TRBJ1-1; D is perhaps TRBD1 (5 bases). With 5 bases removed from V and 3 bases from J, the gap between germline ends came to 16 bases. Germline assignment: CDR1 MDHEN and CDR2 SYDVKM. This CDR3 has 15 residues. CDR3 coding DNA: TGTGCCAGCAGTCCCCAAGGGGTTAGGCACACTGAAGCTTTCTTT. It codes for CASSPQGVRHTEAFF.

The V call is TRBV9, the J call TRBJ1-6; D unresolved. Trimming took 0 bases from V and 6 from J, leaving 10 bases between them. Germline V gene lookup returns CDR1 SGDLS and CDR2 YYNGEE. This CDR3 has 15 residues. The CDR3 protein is CASSVGQGVNSPLHF. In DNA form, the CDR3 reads TGTGCCAGCAGCGTAGGGCAAGGAGTTAATTCACCCCTCCACTTT. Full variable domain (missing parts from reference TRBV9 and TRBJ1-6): DSGVTQTPKHLITATGQRVTLRCSPRSGDLSVYWYQQSLDQGLQFLIQYYNGEERAKGNILERFSAQQFPDLHSELNLSSLELGDSALYFCASSVGQGVNSPLHFGNGTRLTVT.